This TCR beta chain was sequenced during a study of cytomegalovirus exposure and HLA in healthy donors. The primer mix had 60 Vbeta and 13 Jbeta primers. Data came from immunoSEQ multiplex PCR; TCRdb stores just in-frame clones and leaves some out. Here the sample spans 110,000 to 150,000 clones, roughly 70% being singletons. Of note for this clone: The antigen is unknown.

Study-wide findings and caveats: Reportedly, HLA-A and HLA-B alleles of most subjects were accurately predicted from TCR beta.

Donors likely had unrecorded immune exposures despite being nominally healthy when sampled. Germline V gives CDR1 MNHNS, CDR2 SASEGT. V trimming: 4 bases; J trimming: 8 bases; junction bases outside the gene matches: 1. CDR3 length: 14 residues. This sequence originates from a man aged 30 to 45 in good health and CMV-seronegative. The sample was PBMCs. The chain carries TRBV6-1 and TRBJ2-1, with 14 bases aligning to TRBD2. Here the CDR3 reads CASSGLAGGDEQFF. DNA for the CDR3: TGTGCCAGCAGTGGACTAGCGGGGGGGGATGAGCAGTTCTTC.